This T cell receptor (beta chain) is drawn from a study of identical twins. Notes on this clonotype: Its antigen is undetermined.

Overall study results and limits: Invariant populations such as MAIT and iNKT cells could partly muddle zero-insertion analyses.

TCRdb reprocessed the 5' RACE reads with MiXCR, giving one entry per CDR3 protein. The sample has 600,000 to 800,000 distinct CDR3 sequences, roughly 20% seen once; the top ten hold roughly 4.3%. Germline V gene sequence: CDR1 DFQATT, CDR2 SNEGSKA (reference sequence). The CDR3 extends over 16 amino acids. Trimming removed 0 bases from V and 5 bases from J; junction bases left unmatched: 10. This sample was shared with a second study, whose subject was T cells expressing NK-cell markers.

This receptor was obtained from a woman younger than 30 in good health. The chain combines TRBV20-1 with TRBJ2-7; 10 bases map to TRBD2. The sample comprised PBMCs. CDR3 coding DNA: TGCAGTGCTAGAGATCCGCTAGCGGGAGACGGAAACGAGCAGTACTTC. Its translation: CSARDPLAGDGNEQYF.